Below are 23 T cell receptor beta chains sequenced from a single sample in a study of blood T cell repertoires in COVID-19. Data came from immunoSEQ multiplex PCR; TCRdb stores just in-frame clones and leaves some out. The sample yields roughly 100,000 clones, 75% to 90% seen once. Input material: peripheral blood. These receptors originate from a woman in her forties or fifties with COVID-19, enrolled during active disease.

V and J are TRBV4-1 and TRBJ1-2; D is undetermined. V shed 4 bases and J shed 5 bases, with 14 bases lying between them. The length of the CDR3 is 14 residues. Germline CDR1 reads MGHRA; CDR2 reads YSYEKL. CDR3 sequence: CASSPGREGYGYTF. The CDR3, as DNA: TGCGCCAGCAGCCCCGGGAGGGAAGGGTATGGCTACACCTTC.

V gene TRBV28 combines with J gene TRBJ2-3; 9 bases line up with TRBD2. Germline V gene data show CDR1 as MDHEN and CDR2 as SYDVKM. The CDR3 has 16 residues. Germline trimming cut 6 bases from V and 0 bases from J; bases unmatched to any gene: 7. CDR3 in DNA: TGTGCCAGCAGCACCGCCCTAGCGGGGAGCACAGATACGCAGTATTTT. Protein sequence: CASSTALAGSTDTQYF.

This clone has just a few counts. The chain employs TRBV13 and TRBJ1-5; the D gene is possibly TRBD1 (5 bases). Trimming pared 1 base from V and 7 bases from J, leaving 20 bases between. Germline assignment: CDR1 PRHDT and CDR2 FYEKMQ (reference sequence). The CDR3 is made up of 17 amino acids. The CDR3 spells CASSLEGFQPGLQPQHF. The CDR3, as DNA: TGTGCCAGCAGCTTAGAGGGGTTTCAGCCGGGACTACAGCCCCAGCATTTT.

The gene calls are TRBV9 and TRBJ2-1, with D perhaps matching TRBD1 (7 bases). This CDR3 region has 16 residues. V was clipped by 1 base and J by 10 bases, with 21 bases between them. Germline V gives CDR1 SGDLS, CDR2 YYNGEE. CDR3 sequence (DNA): TGTGCCAGCAGCGTAAAAGACAGGGACTCCTGGGGGGAGCAGTTCTTC. It yields the protein CASSVKDRDSWGEQFF.

V usage is TRBV19 and J usage is TRBJ1-2; tentative D call: TRBD1 (6 bases). V lost 6 bases, J lost 0 bases, and 11 bases lay in between. CDR3 length: 14 residues. Looked up from germline, CDR1 is LNHDA and CDR2 is SQIVND (reference sequence). The CDR3 DNA reads TGTGCCAGTAGAATGACAGGAGCTAACTATGGCTACACCTTC. Translation gives CASRMTGANYGYTF.

The J gene is TRBJ2-1, the V gene TRBV4-1; 8 nucleotides align to TRBD2. Per germline, CDR1 MGHRA and CDR2 YSYEKL. The V segment lost 3 bases and the J segment 7 bases; nucleotides outside the gene matches: 2. CDR3 length equals 13 residues. The CDR3, as DNA: TGCGCCAGCAGCCAGCCGGGGGGGAATGAGCAGTTCTTC. It codes for CASSQPGGNEQFF.

The chain carries TRBV10-3 and TRBJ1-1, with 9 positions matching TRBD1. V lost 7 bases to trimming and J lost 0 bases; unmatched junction nucleotides: 9. The CDR3 runs to 16 residues. From germline, CDR1 is ENHRY and CDR2 SYGVKD. The CDR3: CAIKRTGASMNTEAFF. The DNA of the CDR3 is TGTGCCATCAAACGGACAGGGGCTTCCATGAACACTGAAGCTTTCTTT.

V usage is TRBV5-5 and J usage is TRBJ1-4; 10 bases align to TRBD1. V shed 3 bases and J 1 base; nucleotides not matched to a gene: 9. Germline CDR1 is SGHKS and CDR2 is YYEKEE (reference sequence). The CDR3 has 18 amino acids. This CDR3 is CASSYKPGTGVTNEKLFF. CDR3 DNA sequence: TGTGCCAGCAGCTATAAACCCGGGACAGGGGTAACTAATGAAAAACTGTTTTTT.

This clone is a singleton in its sample. This sequence joins TRBV11-2 and TRBJ2-3; 7 positions agree with TRBD2. Looked up from germline, CDR1 is SGHAT and CDR2 is FQNNGV. The CDR3 loop spans 16 amino acids. V lost 0 bases and J lost 3; bases outside the gene matches: 6. CDR3 nucleotide sequence: TGTGCCAGCAGCTTAGATGTGTGGGGGGGGACAGATACGCAGTATTTT. Its translation: CASSLDVWGGTDTQYF.

V is TRBV18 and J is TRBJ1-3, with D perhaps TRBD1 (5 bases). Deletions cut 4 bases from V and 2 bases from J, with 12 bases between. The CDR3 sequence is 15 residues long. The germline CDR1 and CDR2 sequences are KGHSH and LQKENI. In DNA form, the CDR3 reads TGTGCCAGCTCACAGGGACGGGAGCCTGGAAACACCATATATTTT. Protein product: CASSQGREPGNTIYF.

The J gene is TRBJ1-2, the V gene TRBV7-9; D is unresolved. This CDR3 has 13 residues. The germline CDR1 and CDR2 sequences are SEHNR and FQNEAQ (reference sequence). V was shortened by 1 base and J by 8 bases, with 11 bases between the two germline ends. CDR3 region: CASSLELAGGYTF. In nucleotides, the CDR3 is TGTGCCAGCAGCTTAGAGCTCGCCGGGGGCTACACCTTC.

This chain links TRBV5-5 with TRBJ1-3, with D perhaps TRBD1 (5 bases). CDR1 and CDR2 from the germline V gene are SGHKS and YYEKEE (reference sequence). CDR3 length: 15 residues. Trimming stripped 0 bases from V and 2 bases from J, with 9 bases between. This CDR3 is CASSLAVGPGNTIYF. CDR3 nucleotides: TGTGCCAGCAGCTTGGCCGTGGGGCCTGGAAACACCATATATTTT.

This chain joins TRBV5-1 and TRBJ2-6; D might be TRBD1 (5 bases). Looked up from germline, CDR1 is SGHRS and CDR2 is YFSETQ. The CDR3 runs 15 residues. V was cut by 4 bases and J by 0 bases, with 8 bases left in between. The CDR3 is CASSPQGSGANVLTF. The CDR3 region has the DNA TGCGCCAGCAGCCCGCAGGGCTCTGGGGCCAACGTCCTGACTTTC.

The CDR3 loop is CASSEQGNTIYF. DNA for the CDR3: TGTGCCAGCAGCGAACAGGGGAACACCATATATTTT. V gene TRBV6-6 combines with J gene TRBJ1-3; TRBD1 agrees at 7 bases. V gave up 6 bases and J gave up 7 bases; unmatched junction bases: 3. This CDR3 has 12 amino acids. The germline V gene has CDR1 MNHNY and CDR2 SVGAGI (reference sequence).

In its sample, this clone was seen a few times. The chain employs TRBV7-9 and TRBJ1-5, with D possibly TRBD1 on 5 matching bases. The germline V gene has CDR1 SEHNR and CDR2 FQNEAQ (reference sequence). The CDR3 is made up of 19 amino acids. V was pared by 5 bases and J by 0 bases, with 23 bases between. CDR3 sequence: CASSGPPGLQKYSNQPQHF. CDR3 DNA sequence: TGTGCCAGCAGCGGGCCCCCGGGACTCCAGAAGTATAGCAATCAGCCCCAGCATTTT.

V usage is TRBV7-9 and J usage is TRBJ2-1; 7 bases match TRBD2. Per germline, CDR1 SEHNR and CDR2 FQNEAQ (reference sequence). V was clipped by 5 bases and J by 4 bases; unmatched bases: 8. The CDR3 is 15 amino acids. The CDR3 nucleotides are TGTGCCAGCAGCGTCGGGGGGACTACTTACAATGAGCAGTTCTTC. Translated, it gives CASSVGGTTYNEQFF.

The CDR3 reads CASSLQGTNTEAFF. The DNA of the CDR3 is TGTGCCAGCAGTTTACAGGGAACGAACACTGAAGCTTTCTTT. The chain couples TRBV27 to TRBJ1-1; possibly TRBD1 for D (5 bases). The CDR3 contains 14 residues. Trimming pared 2 bases from V and 1 base from J, leaving 8 bases between. Germline lookup yields CDR1 MNHEY and CDR2 SMNVEV (reference sequence).

The CDR3 nucleotides read TGTGCCATCAGTGATCAGGTCGGCGTCACCGGGGAGCTGTTTTTT. It codes for CAISDQVGVTGELFF. The chain is built from TRBV10-3 and TRBJ2-2; D call uncertain. The CDR3 sequence is 15 residues long. Trimming pared 3 bases from V and 4 bases from J, leaving 12 bases between. Germline V lookup: CDR1 ENHRY, CDR2 SYGVKD.

This chain uses TRBV27 with TRBJ1-6, with 7 positions matching TRBD1. Germline V gene sequence: CDR1 MNHEY, CDR2 SMNVEV (reference sequence). Trimming at V came to 8 bases and at J to 7 bases, leaving 11 bases not matched to a gene. This CDR3 has 15 residues. The CDR3: CASAVGTALNSPLHF. CDR3 in DNA: TGTGCCAGCGCGGTCGGGACAGCACTCAATTCACCCCTCCACTTT.

The chain carries TRBV6-5 and TRBJ2-2; tentatively, D is TRBD2 (6 bases). V lost 0 bases, J lost 2 bases, and 10 bases lay in between. The CDR3 loop spans 16 amino acids. Looked up from germline, CDR1 is MNHEY and CDR2 is SVGAGI. The CDR3 nucleotides are TGTGCCAGCAGTTACTCGCGGGACTTCAACACCGGGGAGCTGTTTTTT. Translation gives CASSYSRDFNTGELFF.

The CDR3 sequence is CASSLGPGKFSNEQFF. CDR3 DNA: TGCGCCAGCAGCTTGGGTCCAGGGAAATTCTCAAATGAGCAGTTCTTC. The rearrangement uses TRBV5-1 and TRBJ2-1; D is possibly TRBD1 (5 bases). Germline V gene lookup returns CDR1 SGHRS and CDR2 YFSETQ. The CDR3 length is 16 residues. The germline V and J ends were trimmed by 0 bases and 7 bases, with 17 bases remaining between them.

This chain uses TRBV6-5 with TRBJ2-5; 13 bases agree with TRBD2. The V gene end was trimmed by 7 bases and the J gene end by 4 bases; junction bases not matched to a gene: 3. The CDR3 has 14 amino acids. CDR1 and CDR2 (germline): MNHEY, SVGAGI. CDR3 loop: CASTGLAGAETQYF. The DNA of the CDR3 is TGTGCCAGCACCGGACTAGCGGGGGCAGAGACCCAGTACTTC.

This chain uses TRBV2 with TRBJ2-7, with D possibly matching TRBD2 (6 bases). V shed 8 bases and J shed 6 bases, with 17 bases lying between them. The CDR3 covers 13 residues. Looked up from germline, CDR1 is SNHLY and CDR2 is FYNNEI. The CDR3 loop reads CASVPYLEGEQYF. CDR3 nucleotide sequence: TGTGCCAGCGTACCCTACCTGGAGGGCGAGCAGTACTTC.